This TCR beta chain was documented in a study of CD8 T cells in Susac syndrome. TCR beta sequencing was performed on blood CD8+ and CD4+ T cells. TEMRA cells were FACS-enriched, while CD8+ and CD4+ T cells were negatively isolated. The germline V gene has CDR1 SGHDN and CDR2 FVKESK. CDR3 length equals 18 residues. The V gene lost 0 bases and the J gene lost 0 bases, with 12 bases spanning the gap. The RNA input was 0.5 to 1 ug, and it was reverse transcribed with random hexamers. A single record per CDR3 protein comes from TCRdb applying MiXCR to the immunoSEQ multiplex PCR reads. The sample includes almost 450,000 distinct CDR3 sequences, 85% seen only once; the top ten take approximately 0.12%.

The chain uses TRBV14 and TRBJ2-6; no definite D call. The source of this sequence is a human donor with multiple sclerosis. Sequencing was carried out using CD8+ T cells from PBMCs. CDR3 sequence reads: CASSQEGYPSSGANVLTF. As DNA, the CDR3 is TGTGCCAGCAGCCAAGAGGGCTACCCAAGCTCTGGGGCCAACGTCCTGACTTTC.